This section outlines one T cell receptor (beta chain) sequence together with its context. Its specificity is unknown. The data are from a study of cytomegalovirus exposure and HLA in healthy donors. Study findings and constraints: HLA-A and HLA-B allele assignments for most subjects were reportedly predicted accurately using TCR beta sequences. Cytomegalovirus association was listed for 164 TCR beta chains. Excluded: some indistinguishable V segments such as TRBV6-2 and TRBV6-3.

V trimming: 3 bases; J trimming: 3 bases; junction bases outside the gene matches: 15. The CDR3 consists of 19 residues. In germline, CDR1 is SGHTA, CDR2 FQGNSA. The study ran its PCR with 60 Vbeta and 13 Jbeta primers. TCRdb's table, derived via immunoSEQ multiplex PCR, lists solely in-frame clones and lacks some. The sample includes 95,000 to 100,000 clones, more than 80% of them seen just once. The sample comprised PBMCs. The chain links TRBV7-2 to TRBJ2-5; 11 positions match TRBD2. The clonotype was recovered from a man aged 30 to 45 in good health and CMV-seronegative. The CDR3 loop is CASSLGIAGGPSDEETQYF. Written as DNA, the CDR3 is TGTGCCAGCAGCTTGGGCATAGCGGGAGGGCCCTCAGATGAAGAGACCCAGTACTTC.